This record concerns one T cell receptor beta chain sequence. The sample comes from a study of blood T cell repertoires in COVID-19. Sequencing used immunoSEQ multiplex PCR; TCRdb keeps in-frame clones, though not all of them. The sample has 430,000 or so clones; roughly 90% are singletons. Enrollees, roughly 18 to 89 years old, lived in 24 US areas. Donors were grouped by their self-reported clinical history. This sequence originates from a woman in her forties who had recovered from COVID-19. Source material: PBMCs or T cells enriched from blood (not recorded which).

For the CDR3, the DNA is TGTGCCAGCAGCCAAGATCGACGAGACTCAGGGATAGCCAAAAACATTCAGTACTTC. This codes for CASSQDRRDSGIAKNIQYF. The chain links TRBV3-1 (or the pseudogene TRBV3-2) to TRBJ2-4, with D perhaps matching TRBD1 (5 bases). V was pared by 0 bases and J by 0 bases, with 18 bases between. The CDR3 has 19 amino acids. Germline loops: CDR1 LGHDT, CDR2 YNNKEL (reference sequence).